This T cell receptor beta chain appears in the sequencing data of a study of T-cell memory formation after mild COVID-19. Points from the study as a whole: Several responding clones turned up in pre-infection memory, indicating that cross-reactive memory may have taken part.

This clonotype was seen only a few times. Its specificity is not known. J lost 1 base, V lost 5 bases, and 7 bases had no gene match. Germline CDR1 and CDR2: KGHSH and LQKENI. This CDR3 comprises 16 residues. Each CDR3 protein is one row after TCRdb ran MiXCR on the 5' RACE reads. The sample includes about 180,000 distinct CDR3 sequences, around 16% of them seen just once. This chain connects TRBV18 to TRBJ2-7; 11 positions match TRBD2. Sequenced input: PBMCs or a T cell subset sorted from them (not recorded which). The receptor was isolated from an adult woman who had mild COVID-19 (a few samples of this study predate the infection). Cell type and time point are not known. CDR3 loop: CASSITSGSGSYEQYF. The CDR3 nucleotides read TGTGCCAGCTCAATCACTAGCGGGAGTGGGTCCTACGAGCAGTACTTC.